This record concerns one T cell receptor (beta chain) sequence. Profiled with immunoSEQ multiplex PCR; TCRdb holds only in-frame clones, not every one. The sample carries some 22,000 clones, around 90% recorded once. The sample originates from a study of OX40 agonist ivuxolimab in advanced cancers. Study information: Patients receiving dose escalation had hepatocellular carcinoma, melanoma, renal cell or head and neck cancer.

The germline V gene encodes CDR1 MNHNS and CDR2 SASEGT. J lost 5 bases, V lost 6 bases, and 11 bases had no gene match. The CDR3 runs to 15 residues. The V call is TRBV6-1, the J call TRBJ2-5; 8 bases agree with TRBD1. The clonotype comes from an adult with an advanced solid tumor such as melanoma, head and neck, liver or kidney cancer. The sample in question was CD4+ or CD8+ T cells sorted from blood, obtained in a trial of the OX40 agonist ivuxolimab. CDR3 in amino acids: CASSLWTGRTETQYF. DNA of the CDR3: TGTGCCAGCAGCCTATGGACAGGGCGTACGGAGACCCAGTACTTC.